A selection of T cell receptor beta chains follows, all from one sample in a study of cytomegalovirus exposure and HLA in healthy donors. Only in-frame clones appear in the TCRdb table, and some are missing; sequencing was by immunoSEQ multiplex PCR. This listing includes about 72,000 clones. The sequenced sample consisted of PBMCs. The receptors derive from a man in his fifties or sixties in good health and CMV-seropositive. The CDR3 runs from the conserved cysteine through the conserved F or W. The D gene is left open where the match is weak.

NA	TRBV4-1	TRBJ1-1	TGCGCCAGCAGAAGAGACGGGGAATACACTGAAGCTTTCTTT	CASRRDGEYTEAFF
NA	TRBV6-5	TRBJ1-2	TGTGCCAGCAGGGCGGGAAACTATGGCTACACCTTC	CASRAGNYGYTF
NA	TRBV27	TRBJ1-2	TGTGCCAGCAGTTCAGGCTGGCGGGAGGGCTACACCTTC	CASSSGWREGYTF
TRBD2	TRBV9	TRBJ2-3	TGTGCCAGCGGGGGGACTAGTCGGGCCACAGATACGCAGTATTTT	CASGGTSRATDTQYF
NA	TRBV11-2	TRBJ2-5	TGTGCCAGCAGCCCTCGGGAAGTAGTAAGAGAGACCCAGTACTTC	CASSPREVVRETQYF
TRBD1	TRBV5-1	TRBJ1-4	TGCGCCAGCAGCTTGGCCGGAGGGGGCATTAGTGAAAAACTGTTTTTT	CASSLAGGGISEKLFF
NA	TRBV6-4	TRBJ2-7	TGTGCCAGCAGGAAGTGGACTCGACAGGACTTAGGGGAGCAGTACTTC	CASRKWTRQDLGEQYF
TRBD1	TRBV19	TRBJ1-3	TGTGCCAGTAGTACAGGGGGCGCAGCTGGAAACACCATATATTTT	CASSTGGAAGNTIYF
TRBD2	TRBV13	TRBJ2-3	TGTGCCAGCAGCTCCTTGGGCGGGAGGGCCCCTAGCACAGATACGCAGTATTTT	CASSSLGGRAPSTDTQYF
TRBD2	TRBV5-4	TRBJ2-5	TGTGCCAGCAGCCCGGGGGGATGGGGGGAGACCCAGTACTTC	CASSPGGWGETQYF
NA	TRBV9	TRBJ2-1	TGTGCCAGCGGGCATGAGCAGTTCTTC	CASGHEQFF
TRBD1	TRBV6-5	TRBJ1-1	TGTGCCAGCAGCCTGGGGACAGCCTTTCCTGAAGCTTTCTTT	CASSLGTAFPEAFF
NA	TRBV6-5	TRBJ2-1	TGTGCCAGCAGTTCCCCCCTGGGGAGCTCCGACAATGAGCAGTTCTTC	CASSSPLGSSDNEQFF
TRBD1	TRBV2	TRBJ1-1	TGTGCCAGCAGTGAAGAAGACAGGGAGGTAGCTTTCTTT	CASSEEDREVAFF
NA	TRBV7-2	TRBJ2-3	TGTGCCAGCAGCTCACGGAGGATCACAGATACGCAGTATTTT	CASSSRRITDTQYF
TRBD1	TRBV29-1	TRBJ1-2	TGCAGCGCCGCGGGACAGGCGGAAGGCTACACCTTC	CSAAGQAEGYTF
NA	TRBV28	TRBJ2-7	TGTGCCAGCAGTTTACGGGGGAAAGGGTACGAGCAGTACTTC	CASSLRGKGYEQYF
NA	TRBV7-2	TRBJ1-6	TGTGCCAGCAGTTCATCCTCGGGGAATTCACCCCTCCACTTT	CASSSSSGNSPLHF
NA	TRBV15	TRBJ2-3	TGTGCCACCAGCAGTCACAGGCAAGATACGCAGTATTTT	CATSSHRQDTQYF
TRBD2	TRBV5-4	TRBJ2-7	TGTGCCAGCAGCTTGGGACTAGCGGATAACTACGAGCAGTACTTC	CASSLGLADNYEQYF
NA	TRBV7-2	TRBJ2-5	TGTGCCAGCAGCGGAGGACGGGAGGAGACCCAGTACTTC	CASSGGREETQYF
NA	TRBV6-1	TRBJ1-5	TGTGCCAGCAGTGAATGGGCAGTTAGCAATCAGCCCCAGCATTTT	CASSEWAVSNQPQHF
NA	TRBV19	TRBJ1-3	TGTGCCAGTACTCAGGTCTCTGGAAACACCATATATTTT	CASTQVSGNTIYF
NA	TRBV7-8	TRBJ2-5	TGTGCCAGCGGACAAACAGGCCCTACCGCGGCCCAGTACTTC	CASGQTGPTAAQYF
NA	TRBV4-1	TRBJ2-1	TGCGCCAGCAGCCCAGGGACTTCCAATGAGCAGTTCTTC	CASSPGTSNEQFF
NA	TRBV7-3	TRBJ1-1	TGTGCCAGCAGCTCTACTCCACTTCGGGACACTGAAGCTTTCTTT	CASSSTPLRDTEAFF
TRBD2	TRBV4-1	TRBJ2-1	TGCGCCAGCAGCCTACGACAGGGGACTAGCGGGAGGGCGGGGAATGAGCAGTTCTTC	CASSLRQGTSGRAGNEQFF
TRBD1	TRBV11-3	TRBJ1-1	TGTGCCAGCAGCTTAATGCCAGGGGGAAGGAGAGGAACTGAAGCTTTCTTT	CASSLMPGGRRGTEAFF
TRBD1	TRBV27	TRBJ1-2	TGTGCCAGCAGTTTCGACAGGGGTCTTGAATACGGCTACACCTTC	CASSFDRGLEYGYTF
NA	TRBV7-9	TRBJ1-4	TGTGCCAGCACGGGCGGGGGCTTTGCAACTAATGAAAAACTGTTTTTT	CASTGGGFATNEKLFF
NA	TRBV4-1	TRBJ1-1	TGCGCCAGCAGCCCTCTGACGGGGGGGACTGAAGCTTTCTTT	CASSPLTGGTEAFF
NA	TRBV5-1	TRBJ2-7	TGCGCCAGCAGCTTCGGACCATCCGGGAACGAGCAGTACTTC	CASSFGPSGNEQYF
TRBD1	TRBV29-1	TRBJ2-4	TGCAGCGTGTCTGACAGGGTCCAAAACATTCAGTACTTC	CSVSDRVQNIQYF
NA	TRBV7-8	TRBJ1-1	TGTGCCAGCAGCCGTGGACACAGAGACACTGAAGCTTTCTTT	CASSRGHRDTEAFF
NA	TRBV30	TRBJ2-5	TGTGCCTGGAGCGGTCAGGGATGGGAGACCCAGTACTTC	CAWSGQGWETQYF
NA	TRBV5-1	TRBJ2-2	TGCGCCAGCAGCCCAATTCAGGGGAGGAACACCGGGGAGCTGTTTTTT	CASSPIQGRNTGELFF
TRBD1	TRBV5-5	TRBJ2-3	TGTGCCAGCATCCGGACAGGGGGAGGCACAGATACGCAGTATTTT	CASIRTGGGTDTQYF
TRBD2	TRBV2	TRBJ2-1	TGTGCCAGCAGGACTAGCGGGAGGGGGACCTACAATGAGCAGTTCTTC	CASRTSGRGTYNEQFF
NA	TRBV6-5	TRBJ1-1	TGTGCCAGCCTCGGGAGGGGTGGGACTGAAGCTTTCTTT	CASLGRGGTEAFF
TRBD2	TRBV4-1	TRBJ2-1	TGCGCCAGCAGCCAAGAAAGCGGGAGTAGTAATGAGCAGTTCTTC	CASSQESGSSNEQFF
NA	TRBV5-1	TRBJ2-2	TGCGCCAGCAGCTTGGATGGAGGGTCTCCCTCGAGGACCGGGGAGCTGTTTTTT	CASSLDGGSPSRTGELFF
TRBD1	TRBV5-4	TRBJ1-2	TGTGCCAGCAGCTCCTTGGACAGGCGTTATGGCTACACCTTC	CASSSLDRRYGYTF
NA	TRBV18	TRBJ2-1	TGTGCCAGCTCACCAGTAGGGACTGCCAATTACAATGAGCAGTTCTTC	CASSPVGTANYNEQFF
NA	TRBV6-1	TRBJ1-2	TGTGCCAGCAGTGAAGCGGGAGGGAGGCTCTATCGCTACACCTTC	CASSEAGGRLYRYTF
NA	TRBV29-1	TRBJ2-5	TGCAGCGTTCTTGGGCAGGCACAAGAGACCCAGTACTTC	CSVLGQAQETQYF
NA	TRBV6-6	TRBJ1-2	TGTGCCAGCAGGGCATCTGACAGTAACTATGGCTACACCTTC	CASRASDSNYGYTF
NA	TRBV27	TRBJ2-6	TGTGCCAGCAGTATACAGTCCTCTGGGGCCAACGTCCTGACTTTC	CASSIQSSGANVLTF
NA	TRBV10-2	TRBJ1-1	TGCGCCAGTGAGGGATTGTCCGGGGACACTGAAGCTTTCTTT	CASEGLSGDTEAFF
NA	TRBV2	TRBJ1-5	TGTGCCAGCAGTGGGACAGAGTATAGCAATCAGCCCCAGCATTTT	CASSGTEYSNQPQHF
TRBD2	TRBV5-6	TRBJ2-7	TGTGCCAGCAGCTGGGGGCCAGCGGGGGTTGCGGACGAGCAGTACTTC	CASSWGPAGVADEQYF
TRBD1	TRBV5-1	TRBJ2-1	TGCGCCAGCAGCCGAGGGGGACAGGGACGCGAGCAGTTCTTC	CASSRGGQGREQFF
NA	TRBV18	TRBJ2-2	TGTGCCAGCTCACCATTGAGAGGGAATCTAGAGCTGTTTTTT	CASSPLRGNLELFF
TRBD1	TRBV19	TRBJ1-4	TGTGCCCTACAGGGGGGGAACGAAAAACTGTTTTTT	CALQGGNEKLFF
TRBD1	TRBV4-2	TRBJ2-5	TGTGCCAGCAGCCAAGATCAGGAACAGGGGAAGGAGACCCAGTACTTC	CASSQDQEQGKETQYF
NA	TRBV19	TRBJ2-5	TGTGCCAGTAGCATAGACAGGATTTGGAAGTCGGAGACCCAGTACTTC	CASSIDRIWKSETQYF
TRBD2	TRBV19	TRBJ2-1	TGTGCCAGTAGTAGCCGGGAGGGCCCGGGGGGCCCCTACAATGAGCAGTTCTTC	CASSSREGPGGPYNEQFF
NA	TRBV28	TRBJ1-2	TGTGCCAGCAGTTTAGGTGGGGCCCTTCTACCCTCTAACTATGGCTACACCTTC	CASSLGGALLPSNYGYTF